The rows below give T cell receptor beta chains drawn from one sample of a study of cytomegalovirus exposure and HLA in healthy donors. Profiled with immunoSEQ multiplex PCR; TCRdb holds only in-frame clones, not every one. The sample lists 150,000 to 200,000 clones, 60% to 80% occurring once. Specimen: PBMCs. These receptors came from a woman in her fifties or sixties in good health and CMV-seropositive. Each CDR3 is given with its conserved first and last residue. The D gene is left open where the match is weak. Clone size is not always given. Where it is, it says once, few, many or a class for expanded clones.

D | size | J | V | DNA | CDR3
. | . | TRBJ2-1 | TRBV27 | TGTGCCAGCAGTTTCGGACAAAACTCCTACAATGAGCAGTTCTTC | CASSFGQNSYNEQFF
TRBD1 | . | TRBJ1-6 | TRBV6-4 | TGTGCCAGCAGTTTAACTGGGCAGGGGGCGCAGAATTCACCCCTCCACTTT | CASSLTGQGAQNSPLHF
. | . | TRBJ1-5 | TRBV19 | TGTGCCAGTAGTATAATCGCGGATAGCAATCAGCCCCAGCATTTT | CASSIIADSNQPQHF
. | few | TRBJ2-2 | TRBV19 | TGTGCCAGTAGTACCACGCGCGGGACTTTTCGCCCCGGGGAGCTGTTTTTT | CASSTTRGTFRPGELFF
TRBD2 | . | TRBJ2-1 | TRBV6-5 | TGTGCCAGCCGCACTGGTGGACTAGCCCCGAATGAGCAGTTCTTC | CASRTGGLAPNEQFF
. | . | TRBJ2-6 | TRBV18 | TGTGCCAGCTCACCACAGGCAGGCTCTGGGGCCAACGTCCTGACTTTC | CASSPQAGSGANVLTF
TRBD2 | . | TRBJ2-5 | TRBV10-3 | TGTGCCATCAGTGAGTCTGAGAGCGGGGGGGCCCGAGAGACCCAGTACTTC | CAISESESGGARETQYF
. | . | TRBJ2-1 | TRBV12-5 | TGTGCTAGTGGTTCAACTAGCAATGAGCAGTTCTTC | CASGSTSNEQFF
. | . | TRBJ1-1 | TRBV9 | TGTGCCAGCAGCGCAACATTTAACACTGAAGCTTTCTTT | CASSATFNTEAFF
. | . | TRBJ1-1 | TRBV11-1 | TGTGCCAGCAGCTTAACGACAGGGAACACTGAAGCTTTCTTT | CASSLTTGNTEAFF
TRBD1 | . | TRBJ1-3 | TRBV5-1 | TGCGCCAGCAGCTTGGCCAGGGGGTCATTCTCTGGAAACACCATATATTTT | CASSLARGSFSGNTIYF
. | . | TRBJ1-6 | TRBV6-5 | TGTGCCAGCAGTATACAGTCTGCGGGTAATTCACCCCTCCACTTT | CASSIQSAGNSPLHF
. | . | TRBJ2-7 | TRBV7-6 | TGTGCCAGCAGCTTCTTAGGGGGTAAACACGAGCAGTACTTC | CASSFLGGKHEQYF
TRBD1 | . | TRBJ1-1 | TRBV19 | TGTGCCAGTAGTATAGGGCCGGACAGGGGTTACACTGAAGCTTTCTTT | CASSIGPDRGYTEAFF
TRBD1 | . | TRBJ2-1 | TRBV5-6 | TGTGCCAGCAGCTTGGCTGGACAGGGGTTCTATGAGCAGTTCTTC | CASSLAGQGFYEQFF
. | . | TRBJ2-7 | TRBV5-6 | TGTGCCAGCAGCTGGCAGACAGGGAGGACCTCCTACGAGCAGTACTTC | CASSWQTGRTSYEQYF